These 5 T cell receptor beta chains were sequenced from one sample in a study of Graves' ophthalmopathy and Graves' hyperthyroidism. The study amplified TCR beta CDR3 regions using RNA transcripts. RT-PCR was first run with HTBI primers, then multiplex PCR in a second round. TCRdb ran MiXCR on the multiplex PCR reads and lists one entry per CDR3 protein. The repertoire includes around 520,000 distinct CDR3 sequences, just under 40% of them detected once, and about 4.1% sits in the top ten. The specimen sequenced was peripheral blood or thyroid tissue (not recorded which). These receptors were taken from an adult man with Graves' hyperthyroidism.

The chain joins TRBV5-1 to TRBJ2-7; D gene ambiguous. There are 14 residues in the CDR3. Trimming cost V 0 bases and J 5 bases, with 12 bases left between them. The V gene's germline CDR1 is SGHRS and CDR2 YFSETQ. The CDR3 DNA follows: TGCGCCAGCAGCTTGGCCGTGGGTACCAACGAGCAGTACTTC. It yields the protein CASSLAVGTNEQYF.

J is TRBJ1-5 and V is TRBV10-2, with 9 bases matching TRBD1. Germline lookup yields CDR1 WSHSY and CDR2 SAAADI. The CDR3 is 18 residues long. V lost 5 bases to trimming and J lost 2 bases; unmatched junction nucleotides: 13. The CDR3: CASSRTGGRTWGNQPQHF. The CDR3, as DNA: TGCGCCAGCAGTCGAACAGGGGGCCGAACGTGGGGCAATCAGCCCCAGCATTTT.

This clonotype was seen repeatedly, ten times or more. This sequence joins TRBV20-1 and TRBJ2-5; the match to TRBD1 covers 10 bases. Germline loops: CDR1 DFQATT, CDR2 SNEGSKA (reference sequence). CDR3 length: 14 residues. V lost 2 bases and J lost 4; bases outside the gene matches: 4. CDR3: CSARKGQGPETQYF. The DNA of the CDR3 is TGCAGTGCTAGAAAGGGACAGGGGCCAGAGACCCAGTACTTC.

About this clonotype itself: Given a much more abundant clone one base away, this may be a read error. The chain employs TRBV29-1 and TRBJ1-1; no clear D. CDR1 is SQVTM, CDR2 ANQGSEA, per germline. CDR3 length equals 12 residues. Here the CDR3 DNA reads TGCGGCGTTCTGGGAGAGGGCACTGAAGCTTTCTTT. Amino acid sequence: CGVLGEGTEAFF.

The chain is built from TRBV20-1 and TRBJ2-1; D gene ambiguous. This CDR3 is built from 11 residues. The V and J ends lost 1 base and 10 bases respectively, with 8 bases between them. Germline CDR1 DFQATT, CDR2 SNEGSKA (reference sequence). CDR3 protein: CSARAKREQFF. The CDR3 coding sequence is TGCAGTGCTAGAGCTAAGAGGGAGCAGTTCTTC.